A selection of T cell receptor beta chains follows, all from one sample in a study of T cells in Graves' hyperthyroidism and ophthalmopathy. A single record per CDR3 protein comes from TCRdb applying MiXCR to the multiplex PCR reads. Of some 250,000 distinct CDR3 sequences in the sample, more than 12% are singletons; the top ten hold more than 10%. The specimen sequenced was blood. The source of these receptors is a woman in her thirties or forties with Graves' hyperthyroidism that later progressed to Graves' ophthalmopathy. CDR3s include the opening cysteine and the closing phenylalanine or tryptophan. D genes are given only for firm matches. Clone size is stated in some rows and not others, as once, few, many or a class when expanded.

J	size	V	D	CDR3	DNA
TRBJ2-3	many	TRBV27	TRBD2	CASSLAGPRDTQYF	TGTGCCAGCAGTCTAGCGGGGCCTCGGGATACGCAGTATTTT
TRBJ1-1	many	TRBV14	TRBD1	CASSHRQGWMNTEAFF	TGTGCCAGCAGCCATAGACAGGGTTGGATGAACACTGAAGCTTTCTTT
TRBJ2-7	many	TRBV30	NA	CAWSEGWLAIGEQYF	TGTGCCTGGAGTGAGGGATGGCTAGCCATCGGCGAGCAGTACTTC
TRBJ2-1	many	TRBV14	TRBD2	CASSQDSLAGGHNEQFF	TGTGCCAGCAGCCAAGATTCACTAGCGGGAGGGCACAATGAGCAGTTCTTC
TRBJ1-1	NA	TRBV12-3/TRBV12-4	NA	CASRPGSGLTTEAFF	TGTGCCAGCAGGCCCGGAAGCGGGCTTACCACTGAAGCTTTCTTT
TRBJ2-1	NA	TRBV11-2	TRBD2	CASSSRGEVSYNEQFF	TGTGCCAGCAGCTCTCGGGGGGAAGTATCCTACAATGAGCAGTTCTTC
TRBJ2-7	many	TRBV20-1	TRBD1	CSAAGGALSYEQYF	TGCAGTGCAGCAGGGGGCGCATTGTCCTACGAGCAGTACTTC
TRBJ1-1	many	TRBV12-5	NA	CASGLGTSNTEAFF	TGTGCTAGTGGTTTGGGGACGTCGAACACTGAAGCTTTCTTT
TRBJ1-6	many	TRBV18	NA	CASSPDTGRRPLHF	TGTGCCAGCTCACCGGACACGGGTCGTCGACCCCTCCACTTT
TRBJ2-3	many	TRBV6-5	NA	CASSYGLAVSDTQYF	TGTGCCAGCAGTTATGGTCTAGCCGTGTCGGATACGCAGTATTTT
TRBJ1-6	many	TRBV28	NA	CASRRYRAGLSRDPRSPLHF	TGTGCCAGCAGAAGATATAGAGCCGGTTTATCACGGGATCCTAGATCACCCCTCCACTTT
TRBJ1-1	many	TRBV10-2	TRBD1	CASSKQGADTEAFF	TGCGCCAGCAGCAAGCAGGGGGCGGACACTGAAGCTTTCTTT
TRBJ1-1	many	TRBV5-4	NA	CASSLALGPSEAFF	TGTGCCAGCAGCTTGGCCCTTGGGCCGAGTGAAGCTTTCTTT
TRBJ2-1	NA	TRBV20-1	TRBD2	CSAGTSGSRGLNEQFF	TGCAGTGCTGGGACTAGCGGGAGCAGGGGCCTCAATGAGCAGTTCTTC
TRBJ2-7	NA	TRBV12-3/TRBV12-4	NA	CASSPEGEIPYEQYF	TGTGCCAGCAGCCCTGAGGGGGAGATCCCCTACGAGCAGTACTTC
TRBJ1-4	many	TRBV3-1	NA	CASSDKSWRENEKLFF	TGTGCCAGCAGCGACAAGAGTTGGAGGGAAAATGAAAAACTGTTTTTT
TRBJ1-1	NA	TRBV10-2	NA	CASSESRFGERALKKAFF	TGCGCCAGCAGTGAGTCCCGGTTCGGAGAGAGGGCCCTAAAGAAAGCTTTCTTT
TRBJ2-5	many	TRBV27	TRBD1	CASSRTGVERETQYF	TGTGCCAGCAGTCGAACAGGGGTGGAAAGAGAGACCCAGTACTTC
TRBJ2-1	few	TRBV10-3	TRBD2	CAISELLAGGLLNSYNEQFF	TGTGCCATCAGTGAGCTTCTAGCGGGCGGACTACTTAACTCCTACAATGAGCAGTTCTTC
TRBJ1-5	many	TRBV30	TRBD1	CAFRGQGNNQPQHF	TGTGCCTTTAGGGGACAGGGGAACAATCAGCCCCAGCATTTT
TRBJ2-7	many	TRBV2	TRBD2	CASSEALRLARTYEQYF	TGTGCCAGCAGTGAAGCGCTACGACTAGCGCGTACCTACGAGCAGTACTTC
TRBJ2-1	few	TRBV5-1	NA	CASSSLRDPLNEQFF	TGCGCCAGCAGCTCCCTCCGGGACCCTCTTAATGAGCAGTTCTTC
TRBJ2-7	many	TRBV20-1	NA	CSARSGPAYEQYF	TGCAGTGCTAGGTCAGGGCCCGCCTACGAGCAGTACTTC
TRBJ2-5	few	TRBV6-5	NA	CASSYSWETQYF	TGTGCCAGCAGTTACTCGTGGGAGACCCAGTACTTC
TRBJ2-5	many	TRBV2	NA	CASSAGVETQYF	TGTGCCAGCAGCGCCGGCGTGGAGACCCAGTACTTC
TRBJ2-1	many	TRBV12-3/TRBV12-4	TRBD2	CASRRTSALSYNEQFF	TGTGCCAGCAGGCGGACTAGCGCCCTGTCCTACAATGAGCAGTTCTTC
TRBJ2-5	many	TRBV20-1	NA	CSARVSGRGKETQYF	TGCAGTGCTAGAGTTAGCGGCAGGGGAAAAGAGACCCAGTACTTC
TRBJ2-6	few	TRBV5-1	NA	CASSFQGPPSGANVLTF	TGCGCCAGCAGCTTCCAGGGGCCCCCCTCTGGGGCCAACGTCCTGACTTTC
TRBJ1-1	many	TRBV28	NA	CASSLSGTYEAFF	TGTGCCAGCAGTTTATCAGGGACCTATGAAGCTTTCTTT
TRBJ2-1	many	TRBV6-5	NA	CASSYSGENEQFF	TGTGCCAGCAGTTACTCGGGGGAAAATGAGCAGTTCTTC
TRBJ1-6	many	TRBV3-1	NA	CASSPLGMTGSPLHF	TGTGCCAGCAGCCCACTAGGAATGACTGGGTCACCCCTCCACTTT
TRBJ2-3	NA	TRBV5-1	TRBD2	CASSPEGLVTDTQYF	TGCGCCAGCAGCCCCGAAGGACTAGTCACAGATACGCAGTATTTT
TRBJ2-7	many	TRBV11-1	NA	CASSSEKPREQYF	TGTGCCAGCAGCTCCGAGAAGCCGCGCGAGCAGTACTTC
TRBJ2-7	many	TRBV3-1	NA	CASSQDHGGAEQYF	TGTGCCAGCAGCCAAGATCATGGGGGCGCCGAGCAGTACTTC
TRBJ2-2	many	TRBV30	NA	CAWSYRVAGELFF	TGTGCCTGGAGTTACAGGGTTGCCGGGGAGCTGTTTTTT
TRBJ2-1	many	TRBV7-3	NA	CASSLGLTSGDEQFF	TGTGCCAGCAGCTTAGGGCTAACCAGTGGCGATGAGCAGTTCTTC
TRBJ2-3	many	TRBV14	NA	CASSPIADTQYF	TGTGCCAGCAGCCCCATTGCAGATACGCAGTATTTT
TRBJ2-7	few	TRBV5-5	NA	CASKALLQIPYEQYF	TGTGCCAGCAAAGCGCTTTTACAGATACCCTACGAGCAGTACTTC
TRBJ2-1	NA	TRBV19	NA	CASSPRQRFYNEQFF	TGTGCCAGTAGTCCCCGACAGCGATTCTACAATGAGCAGTTCTTC
TRBJ2-7	NA	TRBV12-3/TRBV12-4	NA	CASSLSGSTGYSYEQYF	TGTGCCAGCAGTTTATCGGGGTCTACAGGGTACTCCTACGAGCAGTACTTC
TRBJ1-1	NA	TRBV20-1	NA	CSASTRGVAFF	TGCAGTGCTAGTACAAGGGGGGTAGCTTTCTTT
TRBJ2-3	NA	TRBV7-2	TRBD2	CASINLGGRAEDTQYF	TGTGCCAGCATCAACCTGGGCGGGAGGGCCGAAGATACGCAGTATTTT
TRBJ1-2	NA	TRBV30	NA	CAWMRRDDDYTF	TGTGCCTGGATGCGTCGGGACGATGACTACACCTTC
TRBJ1-3	many	TRBV30	NA	CAWSGRSGNTIYF	TGTGCCTGGAGTGGGCGCTCTGGAAACACCATATATTTT
TRBJ2-1	many	TRBV10-2	TRBD2	CASSESLFLAGVNEQFF	TGCGCCAGCAGTGAATCTCTATTCCTAGCGGGAGTAAATGAGCAGTTCTTC
TRBJ2-7	many	TRBV7-2	TRBD2	CASSYRTSGEQYF	TGTGCCAGCAGCTACCGGACTAGCGGCGAGCAGTACTTC
TRBJ2-3	many	TRBV5-1	TRBD1	CASSLVGQGGSDTQYF	TGCGCCAGCAGCTTGGTCGGACAGGGCGGGTCAGATACGCAGTATTTT
TRBJ1-4	few	TRBV15	NA	CATSRDLGTNEKLFF	TGTGCCACCAGCAGAGACTTAGGAACTAATGAAAAACTGTTTTTT
TRBJ1-1	many	TRBV20-1	NA	CRGSAGREVNTEAFF	TGCAGGGGTTCGGCCGGAAGGGAGGTGAACACTGAAGCTTTCTTT
TRBJ1-1	NA	TRBV3-1	NA	CASSGQRPTSEAFF	TGTGCCAGCAGCGGACAGCGCCCGACCTCTGAAGCTTTCTTT
TRBJ2-1	many	TRBV13	NA	CASSPSYNEQFF	TGTGCCAGCAGCCCTTCCTACAATGAGCAGTTCTTC
TRBJ2-3	NA	TRBV27	NA	CASSSLITSDTQYF	TGTGCCAGCAGTTCCCTCATAACTTCAGATACGCAGTATTTT
TRBJ1-2	NA	TRBV11-3	NA	CASSLNRDNYGYTF	TGTGCCAGCAGCCTAAACAGGGACAACTATGGCTACACCTTC
TRBJ2-3	many	TRBV27	NA	CASSPRVVLGTDTQYF	TGTGCCAGCAGTCCACGGGTAGTTCTGGGCACAGATACGCAGTATTTT
TRBJ1-5	many	TRBV7-9	NA	CASSFGGWPQHF	TGTGCCAGCAGCTTTGGCGGGTGGCCCCAGCATTTT
TRBJ2-3	many	TRBV20-1	TRBD2	CSASGTSGDTQYF	TGCAGTGCTTCCGGGACTAGCGGAGATACGCAGTATTTT
TRBJ2-1	many	TRBV3-1	TRBD2	CASSQVASGGYNEQFF	TGTGCCAGCAGCCAAGTTGCCAGCGGGGGCTACAATGAGCAGTTCTTC
TRBJ2-1	NA	TRBV11-2	NA	CASSPLDSNEQFF	TGTGCCAGCAGCCCGCTTGATTCCAATGAGCAGTTCTTC